The 19 T cell receptor beta chains below were found in one sample sequenced in a study of T cell responses to AZD1222 COVID-19 vaccine (dated by TCRdb to about 2021). The library relied on the immunoSEQ multiplex PCR assay. The table comes from immuneACCESS by way of TCRdb, which keeps in-frame sequences with V and J called. Part of the clones is missing from these tables; in studies checked, under half for an unresolved V gene and the rest for unknown reasons. The sample table holds about 140,000 clones, of which 80% to 95% were seen once. Approximately 4.3% of the sample is in the top ten clones. The sample's time point label is to be understood as: about 28 days (+/-7) after the second vaccine dose. The sample here was peripheral blood, taken 28 days after the second AZD1222 dose. The origin of the receptors is an adult who received the AZD1222 COVID-19 vaccine.

The V gene is TRBV2, the J gene TRBJ2-5; D may be TRBD1 or TRBD2 (5 bases each). V dropped 7 bases and J dropped 4 bases, with 13 bases sitting between them. Germline values: CDR1 SNHLY, CDR2 FYNNEI. The CDR3 spans 13 residues. The CDR3 DNA reads TGTGCCAGCATTGAGGGGCGCGGAGAGACCCAGTACTTC. Its protein product is CASIEGRGETQYF.

The chain couples TRBV4-1 to TRBJ1-3; D is possibly TRBD1 (5 bases). This CDR3 region has 17 residues. V lost 4 bases, J lost 2 bases, and 18 bases lay in between. Germline CDR1 is MGHRA and CDR2 is YSYEKL. CDR3: CASSREFGTSTGNTIYF. The DNA of the CDR3 is TGCGCCAGCAGCCGAGAATTCGGGACGTCGACTGGAAACACCATATATTTT.

The chain is built from TRBV29-1 and TRBJ1-2, with 8 bases identical to TRBD1. V lost 6 bases to trimming and J lost 2 bases; unmatched junction nucleotides: 11. Germline CDR1 SQVTM, CDR2 ANQGSEA. CDR3 length: 15 amino acids. The CDR3 DNA sequence: TGCAGCGTCGCAAAAGGGACAGGCCGGAACTATGGCTACACCTTC. As protein: CSVAKGTGRNYGYTF.

This clone has only a few counts. V and J are TRBV7-8 and TRBJ1-6; D not certain. The CDR3 consists of 16 residues. Germline V gene lookup returns CDR1 SGHVS and CDR2 FQNEAQ. Trimming removed 2 bases at V and 5 bases at J, with 13 bases between. Here the CDR3 reads CASSLFGRMDNSPLHF. CDR3 DNA sequence: TGTGCCAGCAGCTTATTTGGAAGGATGGATAATTCACCCCTCCACTTT.

The chain couples TRBV7-2 to TRBJ2-1, with D possibly TRBD2 on 6 matching bases. This CDR3 has 12 amino acids. Germline-derived CDR1 and CDR2 are SGHTA and FQGNSA. The germline V and J ends were trimmed by 3 bases and 6 bases, with 6 bases remaining between them. The CDR3 sequence is CASSLTSNEQFF. In nucleotides, the CDR3 is TGTGCCAGCAGCTTGACTAGCAATGAGCAGTTCTTC.

This chain uses TRBV10-3 with TRBJ1-1; 9 bases fit TRBD1. Germline CDR1 and CDR2: ENHRY and SYGVKD. The CDR3 loop spans 17 amino acids. Unmatched junction bases numbered 15, after V lost 10 bases and J lost 0 bases. The CDR3 protein is CATQMPRTGELNTEAFF. The CDR3 bases are TGTGCCACCCAGATGCCCCGGACAGGGGAGCTGAACACTGAAGCTTTCTTT.

V gene TRBV4-3 combines with J gene TRBJ2-7; TRBD2 matches at 8 bases. V was clipped by 0 bases and J by 2 bases; unmatched bases: 3. This CDR3 is built from 15 residues. The V gene's germline CDR1 is LGHNA and CDR2 YSLEER. CDR3 amino acids: CASSQDGGGTYEQYF. DNA of the CDR3: TGCGCCAGCAGCCAAGACGGCGGGGGGACCTACGAGCAGTACTTC.

The chain combines TRBV5-6 with TRBJ1-1; D uncertain. The V and J ends lost 0 bases and 11 bases respectively, with 11 bases between them. The CDR3 is 12 residues long. Germline V gives CDR1 SGHDT, CDR2 YYEEEE. The CDR3 loop reads CASSLGSASAFF. The CDR3 DNA follows: TGTGCCAGCAGCTTGGGGAGTGCGTCGGCTTTCTTT.

The chain employs TRBV7-2 and TRBJ2-3, with 15 bases lining up with TRBD2. The CDR3 has 18 residues. CDR1 and CDR2 (germline): SGHTA, FQGNSA. V shed 2 bases, J shed 3 bases, and the junction held 6 bases outside the gene matches. CDR3 DNA sequence: TGTGCCAGCAGCTTAAGGACTAGCGGGAGGGCCGGGACAGATACGCAGTATTTT. This translates into CASSLRTSGRAGTDTQYF.

The chain joins TRBV5-1 to TRBJ2-7; 8 nucleotides match TRBD1. The junction had 7 bases not matched to a gene; V was cut back by 4 bases and J by 4 bases. CDR3 length: 14 amino acids. Germline V gives CDR1 SGHRS, CDR2 YFSETQ. Here the CDR3 reads CASSGGTGRYEQYF. In DNA form, the CDR3 reads TGCGCCAGCAGCGGCGGGACAGGACGATACGAGCAGTACTTC. Supplemented by reference TRBV5-1 and TRBJ2-7, the full variable domain reads KAGVTQTPRYLIKTRGQQVTLSCSPISGHRSVSWYQQTPGQGLQFLFEYFSETQRNKGNFPGRFSGRQFSNSRSEMNVSTLELGDSALYLCASSGGTGRYEQYFGPGTRLTVT.

The rearrangement joins TRBV20-1 to TRBJ2-7; D may correspond to TRBD1 or TRBD2 (5 bases each). Deletions cut 6 bases from V and 6 bases from J, with 12 bases between. The CDR3 runs to 11 residues. Germline assignment: CDR1 DFQATT and CDR2 SNEGSKA (reference sequence). CDR3 sequence (DNA): TGCAGTGCCGGGACCCCTGTCGAGCAGTACTTC. The encoded protein is CSAGTPVEQYF.

This chain uses TRBV7-9 with TRBJ2-7; 8 bases agree with TRBD1. The CDR3 has 19 amino acids. Germline CDR1 SEHNR, CDR2 FQNEAQ (reference sequence). V gave up 5 bases and J gave up 3 bases; unmatched junction bases: 21. The CDR3 coding sequence is TGTGCCAGCAGCGGTCGCGCGAAAAAGGGACAGGCCATGAACTACGAGCAGTACTTC. Translation: CASSGRAKKGQAMNYEQYF.

J is TRBJ1-4 and V is TRBV9; no clear D gene. CDR1 is SGDLS and CDR2 is YYNGEE in the germline V gene. The CDR3 is made up of 18 amino acids. Deletions cut 3 bases from V and 4 bases from J, with 22 bases between. CDR3 sequence reads: CASSAPMRADSVNEKLFF. The CDR3, as DNA: TGTGCCAGCAGCGCCCCTATGAGGGCGGATTCGGTTAATGAAAAACTGTTTTTT.

This rearrangement joins TRBV18 to TRBJ2-2, with 9 nucleotides matching TRBD2. CDR1 KGHSH and CDR2 LQKENI come from the germline V gene. The CDR3 totals 18 residues. Trimming removed 0 bases from V and 6 bases from J; junction bases left unmatched: 11. DNA for the CDR3: TGTGCCAGCTCACCACCGACTTCTGGACTAGCGACGTCCGGGGAGCTGTTTTTT. Encoded protein: CASSPPTSGLATSGELFF.

This chain connects TRBV25-1 to TRBJ1-4; 8 bases map to TRBD1. The germline CDR1 and CDR2 sequences are MGHDK and SYGVNS. The CDR3 sequence is 14 residues long. Trimming at V came to 8 bases and at J to 7 bases, leaving 9 bases not matched to a gene. This CDR3 is CASGRTGKAEKLFF. DNA for the CDR3: TGTGCCAGCGGCAGGACAGGGAAGGCTGAAAAACTGTTTTTT.

The gene calls are TRBV6-5 and TRBJ1-1; D perhaps matches TRBD1 (5 bases). Trimming left V 10 bases short and J 1 base short, with 7 bases between. The CDR3 length is 11 residues. CDR1 MNHEY and CDR2 SVGAGI come from the germline V gene. The CDR3 protein is CAIRENTEAFF. In DNA form, the CDR3 reads TGTGCCATCAGGGAGAACACTGAAGCTTTCTTT.

This chain connects TRBV5-6 to TRBJ2-2, with D possibly being TRBD1 or TRBD2 (6 bases each). The V gene lost 3 bases and the J gene lost 2 bases, with 17 bases spanning the gap. The germline V gene encodes CDR1 SGHDT and CDR2 YYEEEE. The CDR3 contains 17 residues. CDR3 nucleotide sequence: TGTGCCAGCAGCTACTATTTTGCGGGGACAAACACCGGGGAGCTGTTTTTT. It translates to CASSYYFAGTNTGELFF.

The V call is TRBV7-9, the J call TRBJ2-1; 11 bases align to TRBD2. Germline-derived CDR1 and CDR2 are SEHNR and FQNEAQ (reference sequence). This CDR3 has 16 amino acids. The junction had 5 bases not matched to a gene; V was cut back by 4 bases and J by 3 bases. CDR3 DNA sequence: TGTGCCAGCAGCTCGCCGGGACTAGCGGACTACAATGAGCAGTTCTTC. Its protein product is CASSSPGLADYNEQFF.

The V gene is TRBV6-2 or TRBV6-3, the J gene TRBJ2-7, with D unclear. This CDR3 comprises 11 residues. Germline CDR1 is MNHEY and CDR2 is SVGEGT. Trimming left V 1 base short and J 5 bases short, with 3 bases between. Written as DNA, the CDR3 is TGTGCCAGCAGTTACTACCACGAGCAGTACTTC. This codes for CASSYYHEQYF.